The next 8 T cell receptor beta chains were all read from a single sample in a study of cytomegalovirus exposure and HLA in healthy donors. PCR amplification relied on 60 Vbeta primers (plus 13 Jbeta primers). Method: immunoSEQ multiplex PCR; TCRdb's copy keeps in-frame clones and lacks some. Among about 160,000 clones, 77% were seen once, and the ten largest hold approximately 1.5%. The sequencing sample was made of PBMCs. The origin of the receptors is a woman in her thirties in good health and CMV-seronegative.

The rearrangement joins TRBV19 to TRBJ1-1; 8 positions agree with TRBD1. CDR1 is LNHDA and CDR2 is SQIVND in the germline V gene (reference sequence). After removal of 6 bases from V and 5 bases from J, the junction contained 8 bases not matched to a gene. This CDR3 comprises 14 residues. This CDR3 reads CASRPGQGRTEAFF. In nucleotides, the CDR3 is TGTGCCAGTAGGCCAGGACAGGGTAGGACTGAAGCTTTCTTT.

This clone appeared a few times. V is TRBV5-1 and J is TRBJ2-7; maybe TRBD2 (5 bases). The germline V gene encodes CDR1 SGHRS and CDR2 YFSETQ. The ends were cut back, 3 bases at V and 3 bases at J, with 10 bases in the middle. This CDR3 is built from 13 residues. CDR3 loop: CASSWAGDYEQYF. The CDR3 DNA reads as TGCGCCAGCAGCTGGGCCGGGGACTACGAGCAGTACTTC.

As DNA, the CDR3 is TGCGCCAGCAGCCAAGCCCTAGCAGTTTATGAGCAGTTCTTC. It codes for CASSQALAVYEQFF. This sequence joins TRBV4-1 and TRBJ2-1, with D possibly TRBD2 on 5 matching bases. Germline-derived CDR1 and CDR2 are MGHRA and YSYEKL. Trimming cost V 1 base and J 8 bases, with 12 bases left between them. The CDR3 runs to 14 residues.

This chain uses TRBV6-5 with TRBJ1-5, with a tentative D call TRBD1 (6 bases). The CDR3 contains 15 residues. Germline V lookup: CDR1 MNHEY, CDR2 SVGAGI. Trimming took off 6 bases at V and 1 base at J, with 13 bases between the two ends. The CDR3, as DNA: TGTGCCAGCAGACCAATGCAGGGGAGCAATCAGCCCCAGCATTTT. The encoded protein is CASRPMQGSNQPQHF.

This clone was seen once. The gene calls are TRBV5-4 and TRBJ1-3; TRBD1 agrees at 7 bases. Germline assignment: CDR1 SGHNT and CDR2 YYREEE (reference sequence). This CDR3 has 14 residues. V shed 3 bases, J shed 2 bases, and the junction held 2 bases outside the gene matches. The CDR3 protein is CASSSRGTGNTIYF. In DNA form, the CDR3 reads TGTGCCAGCAGCTCCAGGGGGACTGGAAACACCATATATTTT. The full variable domain, its missing parts supplied by reference TRBV5-4 and TRBJ1-3, is ETGVTQSPTHLIKTRGQQVTLRCSSQSGHNTVSWYQQALGQGPQFIFQYYREEENGRGNFPPRFSGLQFPNYSSELNVNALELDDSALYLCASSSRGTGNTIYFGEGSWLTVV.

About this clone itself: Additional DNA sequences in this sample encode the identical CDR3. The gene calls are TRBV7-8 and TRBJ2-7; the D is unclear. The germline gives CDR1 SGHVS, CDR2 FQNEAQ. The V and J ends lost 6 bases and 4 bases respectively, with 13 bases between them. This CDR3 spans 13 amino acids. The CDR3 reads CASREKQAYEQYF. The CDR3 nucleotides are TGTGCCAGCAGGGAAAAGCAGGCATACGAGCAGTACTTC.

The chain links TRBV7-9 to TRBJ1-6; 10 positions agree with TRBD1. The CDR3 has 16 residues. From germline, CDR1 is SEHNR and CDR2 FQNEAQ (reference sequence). V lost 5 bases and J lost 9; bases outside the gene matches: 10. DNA of the CDR3: TGTGCCAGCAGCCTTAGCGGGACAGGGGTTCTTTCACCCCTCCACTTT. Residues: CASSLSGTGVLSPLHF.

The chain carries TRBV2 and TRBJ1-5; 7 bases are shared with TRBD1. Germline V gene data show CDR1 as SNHLY and CDR2 as FYNNEI. V dropped 6 bases and J dropped 4; count of bases not matched to a gene: 9. This CDR3 is 15 amino acids long. This chain's CDR3 is CASSEKGQTNQPQHF. Here the CDR3 DNA reads TGTGCCAGCAGCGAAAAGGGACAGACTAATCAGCCCCAGCATTTT.